One and the same sample provided the 10 T cell receptor beta chains below, sequenced in a study of blood T cell repertoires in COVID-19. Here immunoSEQ multiplex PCR was the method, and the copy in TCRdb shows in-frame clones only, minus some. The sample lists approximately 130,000 clones, 84% seen once, with roughly 13% in the top ten. Input material: peripheral blood. The receptors were sampled from a human donor in a cohort sampled during active COVID-19.

The chain carries TRBV5-6 and TRBJ2-1; maybe TRBD2 (6 bases). Germline CDR1 and CDR2: SGHDT and YYEEEE. V lost 4 bases to trimming and J lost 6 bases, with 11 bases between them. This CDR3 is built from 13 residues. Written as DNA, the CDR3 is TGTGCCAGCAGCCAGGGACTTGTCAATGAGCAGTTCTTC. It specifies CASSQGLVNEQFF.

The V gene is TRBV5-1, the J gene TRBJ2-1; 9 bases line up with TRBD2. V lost 4 bases to trimming and J lost 5 bases; unmatched junction nucleotides: 10. This CDR3 comprises 16 residues. Germline CDR1 and CDR2: SGHRS and YFSETQ. The CDR3 region has the DNA TGCGCCAGCAGCCTCGGCCCTAGCGGGACCAACAATGAGCAGTTCTTC. Translated: CASSLGPSGTNNEQFF.

J is TRBJ1-5 and V is TRBV19; TRBD1 is a possible D gene (6 bases). Trimming took off 8 bases at V and 3 bases at J, with 14 bases between the two ends. The CDR3 is 14 residues long. Germline-derived CDR1 and CDR2 are LNHDA and SQIVND (reference sequence). This CDR3 is CASAGTFPNQPQHF. In DNA form, the CDR3 reads TGTGCCAGTGCCGGGACATTCCCCAATCAGCCCCAGCATTTT.

This clone was observed many times. The chain combines TRBV4-1 with TRBJ1-3, with 8 bases lining up with TRBD1. V shed 4 bases and J 4 bases; nucleotides not matched to a gene: 12. The CDR3 consists of 17 residues. The V gene's germline CDR1 is MGHRA and CDR2 YSYEKL. The chain's CDR3 is CASSPSPTGAGGNTIYF. The CDR3 DNA reads as TGCGCCAGCAGCCCTTCCCCGACAGGGGCGGGGGGAAACACCATATATTTT.

This chain connects TRBV9 to TRBJ1-4, with D maybe TRBD1 (6 bases). CDR3 size: 16 residues. Per germline, CDR1 SGDLS and CDR2 YYNGEE. The ends were cut back, 4 bases at V and 3 bases at J, with 16 bases in the middle. CDR3 bases: TGTGCCAGCAGCCTGTCCCCTGGGGGCTCTAATGAAAAACTGTTTTTT. Translated: CASSLSPGGSNEKLFF.

The rearrangement links TRBV7-9 to TRBJ1-1, with TRBD1 as a possible D gene (6 bases). Germline-derived CDR1 and CDR2 are SEHNR and FQNEAQ (reference sequence). V lost 1 base and J 0 bases, leaving 15 bases between the germline ends. The CDR3 is made up of 17 amino acids. The CDR3 region is CASSLEGGGLMNTEAFF. CDR3 nucleotides: TGTGCCAGCAGCTTAGAAGGGGGTGGCCTAATGAACACTGAAGCTTTCTTT.

In this sample, this clone turned up a few times. The V call is TRBV19, the J call TRBJ1-5; D gene unclear. Germline lookup yields CDR1 LNHDA and CDR2 SQIVND (reference sequence). The ends were cut back, 3 bases at V and 3 bases at J, with 24 bases in the middle. The CDR3 runs 19 residues. Here the CDR3 DNA reads TGTGCCAGTAGTATTGAGGGCGGAACTATAGGAATATACAATCAGCCCCAGCATTTT. It is translated as CASSIEGGTIGIYNQPQHF. Together with reference TRBV19 and TRBJ1-5, the CDR3 gives the full variable domain: DGGITQSPKYLFRKEGQNVTLSCEQNLNHDAMYWYRQDPGQGLRLIYYSQIVNDFQKGDIAEGYSVSREKKESFPLTVTSAQKNPTAFYLCASSIEGGTIGIYNQPQHFGDGTRLSIL.

This clone was recorded only once. This chain links TRBV10-3 with TRBJ2-7, with 8 bases identical to TRBD2. Germline assignment: CDR1 ENHRY and CDR2 SYGVKD. After removal of 6 bases from V and 0 bases from J, the junction contained 4 bases not matched to a gene. CDR3 length: 14 residues. In nucleotides, the CDR3 is TGTGCCATCAGCGGAGCGGGGGCCTCCTACGAGCAGTACTTC. Its protein product is CAISGAGASYEQYF.

This clone showed up just once. The chain recombines TRBV6-6 with TRBJ1-1; 9 bases are shared with TRBD1. CDR3 length: 20 amino acids. Germline assignment: CDR1 MNHNY and CDR2 SVGAGI (reference sequence). With 6 bases clipped from V and 3 bases from J, the junction kept 23 bases outside the gene matches. The CDR3 reads CASSPSRTGARLGWDTEAFF. The CDR3 coding sequence is TGTGCCAGCAGCCCGTCCCGGACAGGGGCTCGCTTGGGTTGGGACACTGAAGCTTTCTTT.

The V and J genes are TRBV4-1 and TRBJ2-2; 8 bases line up with TRBD1. Germline CDR1 MGHRA, CDR2 YSYEKL. CDR3 length equals 15 residues. Trimming took 0 bases from V and 6 from J; bases not matched to a gene: 3. The CDR3 DNA follows: TGCGCCAGCAGCCAAGAGGACAGGGTTGCCGGGGAGCTGTTTTTT. Protein product: CASSQEDRVAGELFF.